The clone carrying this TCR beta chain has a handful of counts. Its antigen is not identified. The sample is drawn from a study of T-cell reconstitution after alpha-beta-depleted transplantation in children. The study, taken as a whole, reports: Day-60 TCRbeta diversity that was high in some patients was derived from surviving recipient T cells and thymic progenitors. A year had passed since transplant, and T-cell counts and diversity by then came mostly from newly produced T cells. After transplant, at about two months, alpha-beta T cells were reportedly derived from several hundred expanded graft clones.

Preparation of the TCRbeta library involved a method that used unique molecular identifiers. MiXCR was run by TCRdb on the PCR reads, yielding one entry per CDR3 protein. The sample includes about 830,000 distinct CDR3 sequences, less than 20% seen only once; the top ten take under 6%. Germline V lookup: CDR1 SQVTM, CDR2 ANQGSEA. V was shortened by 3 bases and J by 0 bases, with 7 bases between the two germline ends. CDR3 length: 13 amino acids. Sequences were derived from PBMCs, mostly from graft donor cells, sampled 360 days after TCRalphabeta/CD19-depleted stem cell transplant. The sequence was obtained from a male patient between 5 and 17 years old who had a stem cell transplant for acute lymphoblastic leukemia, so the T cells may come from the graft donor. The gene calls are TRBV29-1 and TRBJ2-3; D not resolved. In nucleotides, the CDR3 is TGCAGCGTTGACGTCGGTAGCACAGATACGCAGTATTTT. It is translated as CSVDVGSTDTQYF.